The subject of this entry is one T cell receptor beta chain. No antigen is known for it. The CDR3 runs to 13 residues. Germline V CDR1 and CDR2: KGHDR, SFDVKD. V dropped 4 bases and J dropped 4 bases, with 8 bases sitting between them. The study used a library that attached unique molecular identifiers to individual cDNA molecules. TCRdb re-analysed the RACE reads in MiXCR, keeping a single row per CDR3 protein. This table has some 350,000 distinct CDR3 sequences, about 6% appearing once. This entry comes from a study of human T cells and chemical hapten exposure. Study context: Yields of TCR per sample differed, chiefly owing to small differences in pooled library volume.

Stated time point: patch test 2, 6 weeks after DPC sensitization. Stated treatment: therapeutic diphenylcyclopropenone sensitization with weekly scalp DPC. The drawing of blood occurred before each patch test was applied. Study-wide points: Versus controls, significantly more large CDR3 similarity clusters arose from expanded TCRs.

This material consisted of whole blood, taken in connection with sensitization to the hapten diphenylcyclopropenone (DPC). The rearrangement links TRBV24-1 to TRBJ2-3; no firm D call. The origin of this receptor is a woman between 18 and 29 years old with alopecia areata. Some clones in this sample may be carry-over from other donors' samples. The CDR3 DNA sequence: TGTGCCACCAGTGACGTGCTCTCAGATACGCAGTATTTT. This sequence encodes CATSDVLSDTQYF.